Below, 32 T cell receptor beta chains from the same sample are listed, as sequenced in a study of quantifying T cell responses using KT2 cells (dated by TCRdb to 2015 to 2018). In the study overall: RNA was DNase-treated and reverse transcribed with TCR alpha and beta constant-region primers, mostly using SuperScript III.

The library came from UMI-ligation and nested PCR. TCRdb shows the sequencer as Illumina MiSeq. Using T4 RNA ligase 1, a single-stranded oligonucleotide bearing the Illumina SP2 sequence plus a UMI was ligated onto the 3' end of the cDNA. PCR1 ran approximately 4 cycles (98°C 15 s, 69°C 30 s, 72°C 40 s); the beta primer was an equimolar mix of RC1.1 and RC1.2 covering TRBC1 and TRBC2. Through fastp at Q25 and MiXCR, TCRdb rebuilt clones from the public reads, retaining in-frame beta chains. Here each entry gathers all rows of one CDR3 protein and keeps the most common genes and DNA. Recorded for this sample are about 53,000 distinct CDR3 sequences; approximately 13% of them occurred a single time. Around 9.9% of the sample belongs to the ten largest clones. The sample consisted of PBMCs spiked with cells of the T cell clone KT2. These receptors all come from a human donor.

The V call is TRBV29-1, the J call TRBJ1-5; TRBD1 matches 8 bases. V lost 4 bases and J lost 6; bases outside the gene matches: 14. The CDR3 sequence is 16 residues long. In germline, CDR1 is SQVTM, CDR2 ANQGSEA. Here the CDR3 reads CSVVVSGQGDFQPQHF. The CDR3, as DNA: TGCAGCGTTGTAGTATCTGGACAGGGCGATTTTCAGCCCCAGCATTTT.

The gene calls are TRBV7-3 and TRBJ1-1; maybe TRBD1 (5 bases). Germline lookup yields CDR1 SGHTA and CDR2 FQGTGA. This CDR3 is built from 13 residues. Trimming pared 5 bases from V and 4 bases from J, leaving 11 bases between. CDR3 nucleotide sequence: TGTGCCAGCAGCGTCGACAGCCGCACTGAAGCTTTCTTT. It encodes CASSVDSRTEAFF.

In this sample, this clonotype turned up a few times. The chain carries TRBV6-1 and TRBJ1-1; 7 bases fit TRBD1. The trim removed 9 bases at V and 2 bases at J, leaving 9 bases unmatched. This CDR3 has 14 residues. Per the germline V gene, CDR1 is MNHNS and CDR2 is SASEGT. CDR3 sequence reads: CASGRTGRNTEAFF. The CDR3 nucleotides are TGTGCCAGTGGAAGGACAGGAAGAAACACTGAAGCTTTCTTT.

This clonotype was seen more than once but under ten times. The rearrangement uses TRBV3-1 and TRBJ2-1; 16 bases agree with TRBD2. The CDR3 is 15 residues long. CDR1 is LGHDT and CDR2 is YNNKEL in the germline V gene (reference sequence). The ends lost 4 bases at V and 16 bases at J; junction bases unmatched: 10. The CDR3 is CASSPGTSGGAFRFF. The CDR3 DNA follows: TGTGCCAGCAGCCCCGGGACTAGCGGGGGGGCTTTCCGATTCTTC.

This clonotype was seen many times. In DNA, the CDR3 is TGCAGTGCTAGGACAGATCCATCGAACACTGAAGCTTTCTTT. It codes for CSARTDPSNTEAFF. The chain recombines TRBV20-1 with TRBJ1-1; the D gene is possibly TRBD1 (5 bases). V gave up 3 bases and J gave up 1 base, with 12 bases separating them. The CDR3 consists of 14 residues. Germline CDR1 is DFQATT and CDR2 is SNEGSKA (reference sequence).

This clonotype was picked up a small number of times. V is TRBV3-1 and J is TRBJ2-1, with 10 bases matching TRBD2. V shed 0 bases and J 9 bases; nucleotides not matched to a gene: 5. The germline V gene has CDR1 LGHDT and CDR2 YNNKEL (reference sequence). This CDR3 is 15 amino acids long. For the CDR3, the DNA is TGTGCCAGCAGCCAAGATTTAGCGGGGGGAGGTGAGCAGTTCTTC. Its protein product is CASSQDLAGGGEQFF.

J is TRBJ2-3 and V is TRBV30, with D perhaps TRBD1 or TRBD2 (5 bases each). The CDR3 runs 15 residues. V lost 2 bases to trimming and J lost 0 bases, with 12 bases between them. Germline V gene sequence: CDR1 GTSNPN, CDR2 SVGIG (reference sequence). CDR3 DNA sequence: TGTGCCTGGAGTCCTCTAGAGGGGAGCACAGATACGCAGTATTTT. This encodes CAWSPLEGSTDTQYF. Variable domain in full (rest from reference TRBV30 and TRBJ2-3): SQTIHQWPATLVQPVGSPLSLECTVEGTSNPNLYWYRQAAGRGLQLLFYSVGIGQISSEVPQNLSASRPQDRQFILSSKKLLLSDSGFYLCAWSPLEGSTDTQYFGPGTRLTVL.

This clonotype has only a few counts. The rearrangement joins TRBV6-2 or TRBV6-3 to TRBJ1-6, with D unclear. This CDR3 has 18 amino acids. Germline V gives CDR1 MNHEY, CDR2 SVGEGT. The V end was cut by 0 bases, the J end by 7 bases, with 19 bases between. This CDR3 is CASSYSILSEVNNSPLHF. The CDR3 DNA reads as TGTGCCAGCAGTTACTCGATATTGTCAGAGGTTAACAATTCACCCCTCCACTTT.

The V and J genes are TRBV5-4 and TRBJ2-2, with a weak D call TRBD2 (6 bases). CDR1 SGHNT and CDR2 YYREEE come from the germline V gene (reference sequence). V gave up 4 bases and J gave up 0 bases, with 10 bases separating them. This CDR3 region has 15 residues. The CDR3 DNA reads TGTGCCAGCAGCCCCCGGGGGTCGAACACCGGGGAGCTGTTTTTT. It yields the protein CASSPRGSNTGELFF.

This clonotype was observed a few times. The chain carries TRBV15 and TRBJ2-3; either TRBD1 or TRBD2 may supply D (5 bases each). V lost 5 bases, J lost 2 bases, and 11 bases lay in between. From germline, CDR1 is LNHNV and CDR2 YYDKDF (reference sequence). The CDR3 has 14 amino acids. CDR3 residues: CATSPGLSTDTQYF. CDR3 DNA sequence: TGTGCCACCAGCCCGGGGCTATCCACAGATACGCAGTATTTT.

This chain connects TRBV5-1 to TRBJ2-3, with 10 bases that match TRBD2. The length of the CDR3 is 15 residues. From germline, CDR1 is SGHRS and CDR2 YFSETQ. The V segment lost 0 bases and the J segment 3 bases; nucleotides outside the gene matches: 1. CDR3 DNA: TGCGCCAGCAGCTTGGTGACTAGCGGGACAGATACGCAGTATTTT. Translating gives CASSLVTSGTDTQYF.

This clonotype was seen a handful of times. This chain uses TRBV7-3 with TRBJ1-1, with D tentatively TRBD1 (5 bases). V lost 2 bases, J lost 8 bases, and 12 bases lay in between. The length of the CDR3 is 13 residues. From germline, CDR1 is SGHTA and CDR2 FQGTGA. The CDR3 is CASSLGLGAEAFF. Written as DNA, the CDR3 is TGTGCCAGCAGCTTAGGTCTTGGGGCCGAAGCTTTCTTT.

This clonotype was counted only a few times. This chain joins TRBV5-8 and TRBJ2-3, with no clear D. The germline V gene has CDR1 SGHTS and CDR2 YDEGEE. The V end was cut by 4 bases, the J end by 3 bases, with 3 bases between. The CDR3 spans 11 residues. The CDR3 DNA reads as TGTGCCAGCAGCGTAACAGATACGCAGTATTTT. It codes for CASSVTDTQYF. The full variable domain, with the rest looked up from reference TRBV5-8 and TRBJ2-3, is EAGVTQSPTHLIKTRGQQATLRCSPISGHTSVYWYQQALGLGLQFLLWYDEGEERNRGNFPPRFSGRQFPNYSSELNVNALELEDSALYLCASSVTDTQYFGPGTRLTVL.

In this sample, this clonotype turned up a few times. The chain joins TRBV12-3 or TRBV12-4 to TRBJ1-5; 8 nucleotides match TRBD1. This CDR3 region has 14 residues. The ends lost 7 bases at V and 4 bases at J; junction bases unmatched: 6. The CDR3 is CASTGTGWNQPQHF. CDR3 nucleotides: TGTGCCAGCACAGGGACAGGTTGGAATCAGCCCCAGCATTTT.

This clonotype was observed at least ten times. The chain combines TRBV12-3 or TRBV12-4 with TRBJ2-1; 7 bases map to TRBD2. This CDR3 is built from 13 residues. The V and J ends lost 6 bases and 7 bases, in that order; junction bases with no gene match: 6. In DNA form, the CDR3 reads TGTGCCAGCAGCCAGACTAGCTGGAATGAGCAGTTCTTC. This translates into CASSQTSWNEQFF.

This chain links TRBV18 with TRBJ2-5, with 7 bases fitting TRBD1. This CDR3 region has 14 residues. Germline V gives CDR1 KGHSH, CDR2 LQKENI. Germline trimming cut 4 bases from V and 3 bases from J; bases unmatched to any gene: 5. CDR3 coding DNA: TGTGCCAGCTCACGAGACAGGGATGAAGAGACCCAGTACTTC. Translation: CASSRDRDEETQYF.

This clonotype was detected many times. The DNA of the CDR3 is TGTGCTAGTGGTTTCCCCGACACTGAAGCTTTCTTT. Its protein product is CASGFPDTEAFF. This rearrangement joins TRBV12-5 to TRBJ1-1; D gene uncertain. Germline values: CDR1 LGHNT, CDR2 FRNRAP. The CDR3 totals 12 residues. The V end was cut by 3 bases, the J end by 3 bases, with 5 bases between. Full variable domain (remainder filled in from reference TRBV12-5 and TRBJ1-1): DARVTQTPRHKVTEMGQEVTMRCQPILGHNTVFWYRQTMMQGLELLAYFRNRAPLDDSGMPKDRFSAEMPDATLATLKIQPSEPRDSAVYFCASGFPDTEAFFGQGTRLTVV.

In its sample, this clonotype was seen a few times. V is TRBV6-2 or TRBV6-3 and J is TRBJ2-1, with TRBD2 matching over 9 bases. V was pared by 2 bases and J by 6 bases, with 11 bases of the junction left unmatched. In germline, CDR1 is MNHEY, CDR2 SVGEGT. This CDR3 is 17 amino acids long. The CDR3 coding sequence is TGTGCCAGCAGTTACCCTCATAGCGGGGGCGGGGGCAATGAGCAGTTCTTC. As protein: CASSYPHSGGGGNEQFF.

The chain combines TRBV29-1 with TRBJ2-3; a possible D gene is TRBD2 (6 bases). Germline CDR1 SQVTM, CDR2 ANQGSEA. Trimming removed 6 bases from V and 2 bases from J, with 12 bases in between. CDR3 size: 13 residues. Written as DNA, the CDR3 is TGCAGCGTGGACGGGGGTATCACAGATACGCAGTATTTT. Amino acid sequence: CSVDGGITDTQYF.

This clonotype was recorded many times. The CDR3 coding sequence is TGTGCCAGCAGCCATCAGGAGACTGTATACAATGAGCAGTTCTTC. Encoded protein: CASSHQETVYNEQFF. The chain has TRBV14 and TRBJ2-1; no reliable D call. Trimming cost V 3 bases and J 4 bases, with 13 bases left between them. Germline CDR1 and CDR2: SGHDN and FVKESK. There are 15 residues in the CDR3.

This clonotype turned up a few times. The chain couples TRBV20-1 to TRBJ2-7; 9 bases align to TRBD2. Trimming at V came to 1 base and at J to 0 bases, leaving 7 bases not matched to a gene. This CDR3 is 16 amino acids long. From germline, CDR1 is DFQATT and CDR2 SNEGSKA (reference sequence). The DNA for the CDR3 is TGCAGTGCTAGAGGGGTTCGACTAGCGGACTCCTACGAGCAGTACTTC. Amino acids: CSARGVRLADSYEQYF.

The chain has TRBV7-9 and TRBJ2-3; D perhaps matches TRBD1 (6 bases). V was cut by 5 bases and J by 2 bases, with 17 bases left in between. CDR1 SEHNR and CDR2 FQNEAQ come from the germline V gene (reference sequence). The CDR3 consists of 16 residues. CDR3 nucleotide sequence: TGTGCCAGCAGCCCCGTCAGGGGTACAACCACAGATACGCAGTATTTT. Translated: CASSPVRGTTTDTQYF.

This clonotype was observed a handful of times. The V and J genes are TRBV2 and TRBJ2-7; possible D gene TRBD2, 5 bases. V shed 6 bases and J shed 5 bases, with 17 bases lying between them. CDR3 length: 14 residues. Germline V gene sequence: CDR1 SNHLY, CDR2 FYNNEI. The CDR3 DNA reads TGTGCCAGCAGACTAGGACGAGCGTTAAACGAGCAGTACTTC. Translation gives CASRLGRALNEQYF.

The V call is TRBV7-2, the J call TRBJ1-1; tentative D call: TRBD1 (5 bases). CDR1 and CDR2 (germline): SGHTA, FQGNSA. This CDR3 region has 15 residues. V was pared by 3 bases and J by 4 bases, with 15 bases between. The CDR3: CASSFNTGKITEAFF. CDR3 DNA sequence: TGTGCCAGCAGCTTCAACACAGGCAAGATCACTGAAGCTTTCTTT.

This clonotype was seen a few times. This chain uses TRBV27 with TRBJ2-7; either TRBD1 or TRBD2 may fit D (6 bases each). This CDR3 spans 15 amino acids. Trimming took 7 bases from V and 3 from J, leaving 19 bases between them. From germline, CDR1 is MNHEY and CDR2 SMNVEV (reference sequence). CDR3 region: CASTKTGIGGYEQYF. CDR3 bases: TGTGCCAGCACCAAAACAGGGATCGGGGGCTACGAGCAGTACTTC.

The chain has TRBV7-8 and TRBJ2-5; 9 nucleotides match TRBD1. From germline, CDR1 is SGHVS and CDR2 FQNEAQ. The ends lost 1 base at V and 2 bases at J; junction bases unmatched: 5. The CDR3 has 16 amino acids. The CDR3 spells CASSLGPGQGQETQYF. The CDR3 bases are TGTGCCAGCAGCTTAGGTCCGGGACAGGGACAAGAGACCCAGTACTTC.

There are a few counts of this clonotype. The DNA of the CDR3 is TGTGCCAGCAGCCAACCGACAGGGTCAACTAATGAAAAACTGTTTTTT. Translating it yields CASSQPTGSTNEKLFF. V usage is TRBV14 and J usage is TRBJ1-4; 7 positions agree with TRBD1. Germline CDR1 SGHDN, CDR2 FVKESK. Trimming removed 2 bases from V and 0 bases from J; junction bases left unmatched: 3. CDR3 length: 16 amino acids.

CDR3 residues: CASSLGPGQGGNQPQHF. The CDR3 bases are TGTGCCAGCAGCTTAGGCCCGGGACAGGGTGGCAATCAGCCCCAGCATTTT. This chain joins TRBV7-6 and TRBJ1-5; 9 nucleotides agree with TRBD1. Germline values: CDR1 SGHVS, CDR2 FNYEAQ. With V trimmed by 1 base and J by 2 bases, 6 bases remained unmatched. CDR3 length: 17 amino acids.

This clonotype was seen a handful of times. The rearrangement links TRBV29-1 to TRBJ2-3, with 8 positions matching TRBD2. Germline V lookup: CDR1 SQVTM, CDR2 ANQGSEA. This CDR3 region has 18 residues. V dropped 1 base and J dropped 1; count of bases not matched to a gene: 13. This chain's CDR3 is CSVEGVAGPGKGTDTQYF. CDR3 nucleotides: TGCAGCGTTGAAGGAGTAGCGGGACCCGGCAAGGGCACAGATACGCAGTATTTT.

The table lists this clonotype with a few counts. This sequence joins TRBV25-1 and TRBJ2-3, with TRBD2 matching over 7 bases. CDR1 is MGHDK and CDR2 is SYGVNS in the germline V gene. V lost 1 base and J lost 2; bases outside the gene matches: 9. The CDR3 extends over 17 amino acids. The CDR3, as DNA: TGTGCCAGCAGTGAATTCGGGGGGAGGAGGTTCACAGATACGCAGTATTTT. It is translated as CASSEFGGRRFTDTQYF.

Only a few counts were recorded for this clonotype. The chain joins TRBV5-1 to TRBJ1-2; the D is unclear. V dropped 0 bases and J dropped 3 bases, with 12 bases sitting between them. Germline CDR1 and CDR2: SGHRS and YFSETQ. The CDR3 sequence is 15 residues long. The CDR3 region has the DNA TGCGCCAGCAGCTTGGGCTCCGCCGGGGACTATGGCTACACCTTC. This gives the protein CASSLGSAGDYGYTF.

The table lists this clonotype with many counts. The chain has TRBV27 and TRBJ2-3; D unresolved. There are 13 residues in the CDR3. In germline, CDR1 is MNHEY, CDR2 SMNVEV (reference sequence). Trimming took off 3 bases at V and 5 bases at J, with 9 bases between the two ends. The CDR3 region has the DNA TGTGCCAGCAGTTTGTTTCAGCAAGATACGCAGTATTTT. This translates into CASSLFQQDTQYF.